This T cell receptor beta chain was documented in a study of CD8 T cells in cerebrospinal fluid in Alzheimer's disease (dated by TCRdb to 2018 to 2021). For the wider study: CSF T cell clonal expansion was assessed with two single-cell approaches: plate-based nested PCR sequencing and droplet-based sequencing. The study examined whether cerebrospinal fluid from healthy elderly individuals and from patients with neurodegenerative disease contained clonally expanded T cells. CSF gene-expression analysis, which included Parkinson's disease patients, covered about two dozen samples in total. The droplet-based CSF analysis comparing patients with controls included ten or so healthy controls (approximately 11,000 cells) and ten or so patients with MCI or Alzheimer's disease (10,391 cells).

This clonotype registers as medium-sized (0.01 to 0.1%) by frequency; no count is noted. Its cognate antigen has yet to be identified. What the authors observed across the whole study: Only samples with detectable clones went into the overall clonality comparison: approximately 11 healthy, 5 MCI, 5 AD, and 6 PD. In patients with MCI or Alzheimer's disease, the biggest CSF clone accounted for a larger percentage of TCRs than in controls. In pooled data, a highly expanded clone (at least 3% of TCRs) was found in 1 of 10 healthy subjects versus most of the 6 Alzheimer's patients. The authors warned that finding EBV-specific TCRs in CSF does not prove a causal connection between EBV and Alzheimer's disease. The EBV-specific clones were neither the most highly expanded clones nor enriched among patients.

Including cysteine and phenylalanine, the CDR3 has 15 amino acids. No nucleotide data were recorded. As encoded in the germline V gene (reference sequence), CDR1 is LGHDT while CDR2 is YNNKEL. Library method: 10x single-cell sequencing. 10X Genomics single-cell V(D)J and 5' gene-expression libraries were used to profile CSF cells. An Illumina NextSeq550 was used to sequence CSF single-cell TCR libraries. The paper's data handling went like this. V(D)J reads were aligned to the vdj-GRCh38 alts ensemble 2.0.0 reference and processed with the Cell Ranger vdj pipeline. A clonotype was defined as a group of cell barcodes sharing the same set of productive CDR3 nucleotide sequences. To connect clonality with transcriptional profiles, clonotype information was added to the gene-expression metadata in Seurat v3.0. Any CSF cell with more than 1,800 genes, more than 7,500 UMIs or more than 10% mitochondrial reads was excluded. To identify TCRs with known antigen specificity, CDR3-beta sequences were compared against VDJdb. Only TCRs with complete alpha and beta chains were included in the network analysis of clone sharing, which used the R package qgraph. One entry per CDR3 protein sequence results from the TCRdb reprocessing of the reads, with DNA left out. These V and J calls originate from TCRdb's pipeline instead of the authors' own analysis. The sample's table covers some 880 distinct CDR3 sequences. The top ten hold about 15% of the sample.

Because antigen-specific T cells had previously been reported in Parkinson's disease blood, the researchers used Parkinson's disease patients as a neurodegenerative disease comparison group. Every participant was in good physical condition and had no acute infectious disease. Biomarkers including neurofilament, amyloid-beta and tau were used to confirm neurodegeneration in the patients. A live/dead marker was used to sort live CSF cells for droplet-based sequencing. To pellet immune cells, CSF obtained by lumbar puncture was centrifuged at 300g. CSF samples were inspected for red blood cells, and any blood-contaminated sample was excluded. CSF cells were cryopreserved in freezing medium, frozen at -80 degrees C overnight, and then transferred to liquid nitrogen for storage. Before analysis, CSF samples had been stored for less than six months.

The sequence links TRBV3-1 to TRBJ2-2; TCRdb's D call of TRBD1 is untestable without DNA. This TCR was sampled from a human donor with Parkinson's disease. The sample consisted of cerebrospinal fluid. The CDR3 here reads CASLGLGRNTGELFF.